The clone carrying this T cell receptor (beta chain) was seen repeatedly, ten times or more. The target antigen is unknown. 2 million unsorted PBMCs were stored in RNAlater at -80 °C before RNA extraction. The method for making cDNA was 5'RACE, and it used 10-nucleotide random UMIs. TCRdb processed the 5' RACE reads anew with MiXCR; each CDR3 protein has one entry. Of tens of thousands of distinct CDR3 sequences listed, less than 2.5% are singletons. CDR3 length equals 13 residues. V lost 8 bases and J lost 5, with 15 bases in between. This sample stems from a study of neurological immune-mediated disorders. Study-wide results and limits: Subjects shared no identical expanded-clone CDR3 amino acid sequences, suggesting private TCR-beta repertoires in all groups. HTLV-1-associated myelopathy had the most TCR clonal expansion, whereas multiple sclerosis had the least (lower than in healthy controls).

The chain combines TRBV12-3 or TRBV12-4 with TRBJ2-5; D may match TRBD1 or TRBD2 (6 bases each). Sequenced sample: PBMCs. This TCR was recovered from a man aged 45-60 years with multiple sclerosis. The CDR3 here is CASSGGPVETQYF. CDR3 coding DNA: TGTGCCAGCTCTGGGGGGCCGGTGGAGACCCAGTACTTC.